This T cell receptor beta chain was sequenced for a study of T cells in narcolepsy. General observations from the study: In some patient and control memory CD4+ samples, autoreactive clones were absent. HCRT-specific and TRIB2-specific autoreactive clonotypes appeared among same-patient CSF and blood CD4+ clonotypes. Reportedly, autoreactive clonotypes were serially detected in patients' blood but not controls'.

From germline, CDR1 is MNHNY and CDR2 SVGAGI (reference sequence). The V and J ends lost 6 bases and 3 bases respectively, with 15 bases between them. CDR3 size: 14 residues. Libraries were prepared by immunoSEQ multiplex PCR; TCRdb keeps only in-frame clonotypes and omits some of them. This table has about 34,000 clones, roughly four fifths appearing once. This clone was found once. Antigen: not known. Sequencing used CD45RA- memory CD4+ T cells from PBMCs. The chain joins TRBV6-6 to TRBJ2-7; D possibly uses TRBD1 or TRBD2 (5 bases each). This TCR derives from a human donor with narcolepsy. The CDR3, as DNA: TGTGCCAGCAGAAGGGACCCGAACGACTACGAGCAGTACTTC. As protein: CASRRDPNDYEQYF.